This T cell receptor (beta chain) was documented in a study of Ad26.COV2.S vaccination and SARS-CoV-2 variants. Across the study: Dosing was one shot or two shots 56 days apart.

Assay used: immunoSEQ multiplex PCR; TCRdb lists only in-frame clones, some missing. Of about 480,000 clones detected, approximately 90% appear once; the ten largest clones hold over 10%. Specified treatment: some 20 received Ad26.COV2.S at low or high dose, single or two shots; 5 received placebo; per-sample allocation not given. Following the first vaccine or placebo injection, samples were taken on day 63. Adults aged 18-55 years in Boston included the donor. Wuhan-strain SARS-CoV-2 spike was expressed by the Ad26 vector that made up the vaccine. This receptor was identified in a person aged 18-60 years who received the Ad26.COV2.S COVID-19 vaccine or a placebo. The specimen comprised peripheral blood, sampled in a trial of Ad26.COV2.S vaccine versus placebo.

In DNA, the CDR3 is TGTGCCAGTAGTTCCGCCGCGGGGCAGCCCCAGCATTTT. The encoded protein is CASSSAAGQPQHF. The chain uses TRBV19 and TRBJ1-5; D is ambiguous. This CDR3 region has 13 residues. In germline, CDR1 is LNHDA, CDR2 SQIVND (reference sequence). V dropped 5 bases and J dropped 7 bases, with 12 bases sitting between them.